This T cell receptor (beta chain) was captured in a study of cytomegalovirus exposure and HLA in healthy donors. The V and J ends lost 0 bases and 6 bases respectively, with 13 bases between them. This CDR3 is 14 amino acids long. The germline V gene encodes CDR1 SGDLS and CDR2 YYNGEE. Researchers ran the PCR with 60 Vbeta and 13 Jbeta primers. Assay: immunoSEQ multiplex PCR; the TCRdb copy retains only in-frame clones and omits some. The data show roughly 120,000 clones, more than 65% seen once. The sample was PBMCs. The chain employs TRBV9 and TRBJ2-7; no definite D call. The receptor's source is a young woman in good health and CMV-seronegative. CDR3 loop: CASSVVPLASEQYF. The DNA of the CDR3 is TGTGCCAGCAGCGTAGTCCCCTTAGCATCCGAGCAGTACTTC.